This TCR beta chain was found in a study of cytomegalovirus exposure and HLA in healthy donors (dated by TCRdb to the late 2010s). Regarding the study in general: An earlier analysis of more than 550 of the donors reported 276 Gb of sequence data and approximately 120 million unique TCR beta sequences obtained from approximately 180 million T cells. An early release that covered more than 550 HLA-typed donors contained approximately 300 gigabases of sequencing data and about 93 million unique TCR sequences. The genetic ancestry cluster associated with self-reported Caucasian donors included about 84% of the roughly 410 genotyped donors. The study aimed to test whether cataloging public T cell receptors could reveal signatures of past pathogen exposure. The T cell repertoires of some 670 subjects were profiled by immunosequencing and related to cytomegalovirus serostatus. Besides the first cohort of 500 to 700 subjects, a separate validation cohort made up of roughly 130 different subjects was used. The study combined high-throughput TCR immunosequencing, statistical association of individual TCRs with disease status, and machine learning to predict cytomegalovirus infection status. In a later analysis, previously published TCR beta repertoires from about 670 donors were re-analyzed and high-resolution HLA genotyping was added so that TCR occurrence patterns could be studied. In the later analysis, no new phenotypic data were used to find candidate immune exposures; instead, reliance was placed on TCR beta sequences and their occurrence across donors. To decide whether each TCR beta V gene segment behaved as functional or pseudogenic, an earlier analysis of some 600 of the donors relied on high-throughput TCR beta sequencing. Donor age, sex, ethnicity and CMV serostatus were compiled alongside the repertoire data. A later genetic analysis took genome-wide SNP genotypes for about three fifths of the 666 donors and used that subset as a discovery cohort. Every repertoire in the discovery cohort had been generated on one and the same sequencing platform. HLA typing covered class I and class II loci at four-digit resolution. The number of donors typed differed by locus, with about 620-630 for A, B, C, DRB1 and DQB1, around 500 for DQA1, nearly 610 for DPA1, and under 490 for DPB1. Because of strong linkage in the cohort, roughly five DR-DQ haplotypes were treated as single units for association and clustering. Among 398 genotyped donors of the cohort, an average of roughly 240,000 unique TCR beta nucleotide sequences were sequenced per donor, roughly a sixth of them non-productive.

What the work shows at the level of the full study, not this receptor alone: A later analysis reported that several top co-occurrence clusters appeared linked to parvovirus B19, influenza, CMV and Epstein-Barr virus. Linkage disequilibrium might explain the correlated functional status among segregating V segments, but an unknown experimental factor could not be ruled out. The only immune exposure information available for the cohort was CMV serostatus. In a later analysis, most CMV-associated TCR beta chains were found to appear HLA-restricted, with HLA associations seemingly driven largely by CMV exposure. According to the authors, the approach could potentially be generalized to other disease states and immunological phenotypes. A cluster of highly shared sequence variants was judged likely to be a technical artifact of the sequencing pipeline. In a later genetic analysis, a missense DCLRE1C variant was associated with V-gene and J-gene trimming of TCR beta chains, and the association was replicated in an independent cohort. A further reported finding was that TCR beta sequences accurately predicted the HLA-A and HLA-B alleles for most subjects in the first cohort. Sequencing depth was assumed to be roughly uniform across donors in the presence/absence analyses, though that assumption may not hold. Because HLA typing was unavailable for some donors at each locus, only the typed subset was used in association tests. While some public TCRs were present in many individuals, most TCR sequences turned up only very rarely across donors. Because counts were too low, some 17 rarely observed V segments, including chromosome 9 orphons, were left out of the earlier analysis of a few hundred of the donors. The classifier was reported to diagnose cytomegalovirus status with high specificity and sensitivity in both the original and validation cohorts. In a later analysis, 15,000 to 20,000 TCR beta sequences were associated with specific HLA alleles at a false discovery rate of 0.05. An earlier analysis of approximately 590 of the donors showed that most TCR beta V segments appeared in productive rearrangements either about 90% or about 30% of the time, which broadly matched IMGT annotations. Assigning TCR associations to individual alleles was difficult when HLA alleles, especially DR and DQ, strongly co-occurred. In a later analysis, HLA-associated TCR beta chains were found to be more clonally expanded and to have lower generation probabilities than equally common non-associated chains. In the study, around 150 TCR beta chains were listed as associated with cytomegalovirus. According to a later genetic analysis, donors in an Asian-associated ancestry cluster had fewer N-insertions in productive TCRs than the approximately 700-donor mean. According to a later analysis, TCR association rates differed among HLA loci, with DRB1 alleles showing the most associated TCRs and HLA-C alleles showing the fewest. The cohort was sequenced for TCR beta chains only, and without alpha or paired-chain data the features that could be detected were limited. In vitro tests confirmed that a few of the cytomegalovirus-associated TCR beta chains recognize cytomegalovirus antigens.

The cohort was made up of about 610 healthy bone marrow donors. Cohort members were all nominally healthy when sampled, although unrecorded immune exposures were likely present. The donor was CMV seropositive and belonged to the group of around 300 seropositive cohort members. A peripheral blood sample was collected from each donor, and TCR beta sequencing was performed on peripheral blood mononuclear cells. Genomic DNA extraction from the blood cell samples was performed with the Qiagen DNeasy Blood Extraction Kit. In the case of this clone: Its specific antigen is unknown. There are no base qualities to consult, and no much larger clone falls within one base.

Receptor libraries were prepared by the immunoSEQ multiplex PCR assay. A mixture of 60 forward primers for TCR Vbeta segments and 13 reverse primers for TCR Jbeta segments was used in the multiplex PCR. A multiplex PCR assay on genomic DNA amplified the CDR3 region of rearranged TCR beta genes. Amplified TCR beta libraries were sequenced as 87-base-pair reads on the Illumina HiSeq System. Under the source paper's analysis protocol: A later analysis counted approximately 76 million unique TCR beta chains across the 670 or so repertoires, and around 9.9 million of these chains were shared by at least two donors. To remove PCR and sequencing errors, raw reads were error-corrected and collapsed into unique sequences using a nearest-neighbor algorithm that merged closely related sequences. CDR3 sequences were aligned to IMGT reference sequences to assign V, D and J gene segments. For a sequence to be retained, a match of at least six nucleotides was required to both a V gene segment and a J gene segment. A rearrangement counted as productive if the CDR3 had no stop codons and remained in frame with V and J, and every other rearrangement counted as non-productive. CDR3 was defined by IMGT convention, running from the second conserved V-encoded cysteine to the conserved J-encoded phenylalanine. The earlier analysis of a few hundred of the donors excluded sequences that lacked an unambiguous match to a single V gene segment. In an earlier analysis of 587 of the donors, V segments were called functional above 56.7% productive rearrangements and were called segregating when the between-donor standard deviation exceeded 5%. A statistical classification framework was developed to diagnose cytomegalovirus status using the catalog of TCR beta chain sequences. In a later analysis, TCR nucleotide sequences were compared against IMGT/GENE-DB human TR gene sequences so that V and J genes could be assigned. The TCRdist pipeline was used in a later analysis to assign CDR3 sequences and most-parsimonious VDJ recombination scenarios. In a later analysis, each TCR beta chain was defined by its CDR3 amino acid sequence together with its V-gene family, and reads without a unique V-gene family were excluded. A later analysis removed 600 or so highly shared, low-generation-probability nucleotide sequences to deal with suspected cross-contamination and a sequencing artifact. In a later analysis, a clonal expansion index for each public chain was calculated from normalized within-repertoire ranks of inferred template counts. In a later analysis, generation probabilities were computed with a VDJ recombination model fitted to out-of-frame rearrangements, and the resulting probabilities were checked against IGoR. In a later analysis, hypergeometric tests were used to score TCR-TCR, TCR-HLA and TCR-CMV co-occurrence, with a repertoire-size bias correction applied to TCR pairs. To estimate false discovery rates, a later analysis permuted the HLA or CMV assignments 20 times. In a later analysis, co-occurring TCRs were grouped using DBSCAN, and TCRdist sequence similarity was added for clustering within HLA-allele-positive subsets. Repertoires with fewer than 30,000 or more than 120,000 public chains, plus five repertoires with anomalous nucleotide sharing, were excluded from co-occurrence clustering. TCRdb took over this immuneACCESS table, retaining in-frame rearrangements with V and J assigned. Such tables are incomplete; in checked studies, under half of the missing clones stem from an unresolved V gene, and the remainder is unexplained. For V, J and clone size, that table is used; D and trimming come from the DNA. A total of around 100,000 clones appear in this sample, around three quarters of them only once. The ten top clones hold over 4% of the sample.

This receptor was taken from a female donor in good health and CMV-seropositive. Sequences were obtained from PBMCs.

The encoded CDR3 is CASSSSAGEGTDTQYF. The DNA sequence reads TGTGCCAGTAGTAGCTCGGCGGGAGAAGGCACAGATACGCAGTATTTT. The chain couples TRBV19 to TRBJ2-3, and 7 bases in between align with TRBD2. Germline trimming amounts to 4 bases on V and 1 base on J, with 8 as the count of junction bases outside the gene matches. From the cysteine through the phenylalanine, the CDR3 covers 16 amino acids. The kept DNA is CDR3 alone, 48 bases in frame from the first base. Taken from the germline V gene (reference sequence), the CDR1 and CDR2 loops are LNHDA and SQIVND.